Presented here are 27 T cell receptor beta chains from one specimen sequenced in a study of cytomegalovirus exposure and HLA in healthy donors (dated by TCRdb to 2016 to 2017). The receptor library was made with the immunoSEQ multiplex PCR assay. The multiplex PCR relied on a mix of 60 forward primers for TCR Vbeta segments and 13 reverse primers for TCR Jbeta segments. TCRdb took this table from immuneACCESS and kept in-frame rearrangements with V and J called. Such tables lack part of the clones; where checked against another copy, unresolved V genes explain under half of the gap, and the rest is unexplained. The table for this sample lists about 180,000 clones; about three quarters of them were counted only once. The biggest ten clones account for under 2% of the sample. The source material was PBMCs. These receptors were collected from a man younger than 35 in good health and CMV-seronegative.

This rearrangement joins TRBV14 to TRBJ2-2; D is unclear. V lost 0 bases and J lost 5, with 13 bases in between. In germline, CDR1 is SGHDN, CDR2 FVKESK. The CDR3 length is 16 residues. CDR3 loop: CASSQDLARITGELFF. The CDR3 DNA is TGTGCCAGCAGCCAAGATCTCGCTAGAATAACCGGGGAGCTGTTTTTT.

The chain recombines TRBV6-1 with TRBJ1-5; 8 bases fit TRBD1. There are 15 residues in the CDR3. J was trimmed by 4 bases and V by 2 bases; bases with no gene match: 4. CDR1 and CDR2 from the germline V gene are MNHNS and SASEGT. The CDR3 loop is CASSERGQVNQPQHF. The CDR3 region has the DNA TGTGCCAGCAGTGAAAGGGGACAGGTTAATCAGCCCCAGCATTTT.

The J gene is TRBJ2-1, the V gene TRBV9, with D maybe TRBD2 (7 bases). The CDR3 is 15 amino acids. The V gene's germline CDR1 is SGDLS and CDR2 YYNGEE. Trimming cost V 3 bases and J 0 bases, with 10 bases left between them. As DNA, the CDR3 is TGTGCCAGCAGCGCGGGGGGCCCCTCCTACAATGAGCAGTTCTTC. This translates into CASSAGGPSYNEQFF.

Regarding this clone: At one of its ends the junction is not consistent with the germline gene, which may arise from a read error. The CDR3 sequence is CASSLPVRRIF. The CDR3 DNA sequence: TGCGCCAGCAGTCTCCCTGTGAGGAGGATCTTT. The chain carries TRBV23-1 and TRBJ1-1; no clear D gene. TRBV23-1 is marked as an open reading frame, function uncertain. This CDR3 has 11 residues.

The rearrangement links TRBV27 to TRBJ2-7; 9 bases agree with TRBD1. Looked up from germline, CDR1 is MNHEY and CDR2 is SMNVEV (reference sequence). With V trimmed by 6 bases and J by 7 bases, 13 bases remained unmatched. There are 15 residues in the CDR3. Here the CDR3 DNA reads TGTGCCAGCAGACGTACTCCGGGACAGGGCCAAGAGCAGTACTTC. Protein: CASRRTPGQGQEQYF.

This chain links TRBV2 with TRBJ2-4, with D unresolved. Germline assignment: CDR1 SNHLY and CDR2 FYNNEI. V was shortened by 3 bases and J by 1 base, with 13 bases between the two germline ends. CDR3 length: 16 residues. The CDR3 region is CASSDRGGGAKNIQYF. DNA for the CDR3: TGTGCCAGCAGTGACCGAGGCGGTGGGGCCAAAAACATTCAGTACTTC.

The V and J genes are TRBV27 and TRBJ1-2, with a weak D call TRBD1 (6 bases). CDR1 is MNHEY, CDR2 SMNVEV, per germline (reference sequence). The CDR3 has 13 residues. V was pared by 10 bases and J by 5 bases, with 17 bases between. CDR3 residues: CATRRDRIYGYTF. DNA for the CDR3: TGTGCCACGAGAAGAGACAGGATTTATGGCTACACCTTC.

This clone has only one observation. At the DNA level, this CDR3 is encoded by other sequences in the same sample as well. V gene TRBV10-3 combines with J gene TRBJ1-1; D remains ambiguous. Germline CDR1 is ENHRY and CDR2 is SYGVKD. With 2 bases removed from V and 4 bases from J, the gap between germline ends came to 11 bases. The length of the CDR3 is 14 residues. In DNA, the CDR3 is TGTGCCATCAGTGAGCCCGGGGAGGTCACTGAAGCTTTCTTT. Its translation: CAISEPGEVTEAFF.

Of note for this clone: Distinct nucleotide sequences in the sample also encode this CDR3. This chain links TRBV10-2 with TRBJ2-7, with a weak D call TRBD2 (5 bases). Deletions cut 11 bases from V and 0 bases from J, with 14 bases between. CDR3 length: 13 amino acids. Germline V CDR1 and CDR2: WSHSY, SAAADI. The CDR3, as DNA: TGCGCCGCCTCCCCTCGGGGCTCCTACGAGCAGTACTTC. Translating gives CAASPRGSYEQYF.

The rearrangement links TRBV6-1 to TRBJ2-5; possibly TRBD2 for D (5 bases). The J call is in doubt because the DNA end fits TRBJ2-7 better. The germline gives CDR1 MNHNS, CDR2 SASEGT. This CDR3 has 12 residues. The CDR3 coding sequence is TGTGCCAGCAGGACGGGGTCCTACGAGCAGTACTTC. The encoded protein is CASRTGSYEQYF.

The count of this clone is one. The V gene is TRBV6-5, the J gene TRBJ1-2; 8 bases map to TRBD1. CDR1 MNHEY and CDR2 SVGAGI come from the germline V gene. Trimming at V came to 1 base and at J to 6 bases, leaving 10 bases not matched to a gene. The CDR3 has 16 residues. CDR3 bases: TGTGCCAGCAGTTACTACGACAGGGGCCCTCAGAATGGCTACACCTTC. Protein sequence: CASSYYDRGPQNGYTF.

The chain couples TRBV7-9 to TRBJ2-1; 7 nucleotides match TRBD2. This CDR3 comprises 18 residues. Germline assignment: CDR1 SEHNR and CDR2 FQNEAQ (reference sequence). V shed 4 bases, J shed 2 bases, and the junction held 14 bases outside the gene matches. As DNA, the CDR3 is TGTGCCAGCAGCTCAACCGGGGGGAGGGGCCTCCCCTACAATGAGCAGTTCTTC. This gives the protein CASSSTGGRGLPYNEQFF. Using reference TRBV7-9 and TRBJ2-1 for the parts outside the CDR3, the full variable domain is DTGVSQNPRHKITKRGQNVTFRCDPISEHNRLYWYRQTLGQGPEFLTYFQNEAQLEKSRLLSDRFSAERPKGSFSTLEIQRTEQGDSAMYLCASSSTGGRGLPYNEQFFGPGTRLTVL.

J is TRBJ2-3 and V is TRBV19; D perhaps matches TRBD2 (5 bases). CDR1 and CDR2 from the germline V gene are LNHDA and SQIVND (reference sequence). The germline V and J ends were trimmed by 7 bases and 0 bases, with 11 bases remaining between them. The CDR3 loop spans 14 amino acids. CDR3 coding DNA: TGTGCCAGTACCCCCTCGGGGAGCACAGATACGCAGTATTTT. It translates to CASTPSGSTDTQYF.

The gene calls are TRBV10-3 and TRBJ1-5; 10 nucleotides agree with TRBD1. The CDR3 loop spans 17 amino acids. V lost 4 bases and J lost 1; bases outside the gene matches: 7. The germline V gene has CDR1 ENHRY and CDR2 SYGVKD. CDR3 sequence reads: CAISAGGTGASNQPQHF. The CDR3 region has the DNA TGTGCCATCAGTGCAGGGGGGACAGGGGCAAGCAATCAGCCCCAGCATTTT.

V and J are TRBV2 and TRBJ1-3, with D hard to call. The germline V gene has CDR1 SNHLY and CDR2 FYNNEI. The CDR3 is 15 residues long. Trimming left V 3 bases short and J 0 bases short, with 9 bases between. The CDR3 here is CASSDRRSSGNTIYF. The DNA for the CDR3 is TGTGCCAGCAGTGACCGTAGAAGCTCTGGAAACACCATATATTTT.

CDR3 amino acids: CASSLLGTDTQYF. For the CDR3, the DNA is TGTGCCAGCAGCTTATTAGGCACAGATACGCAGTATTTT. J is TRBJ2-3 and V is TRBV11-2; D unresolved. Looked up from germline, CDR1 is SGHAT and CDR2 is FQNNGV. The CDR3 runs to 13 residues. The V gene lost 2 bases and the J gene lost 1 base, with 4 bases spanning the gap.

This clone was seen a single time. The chain recombines TRBV5-5 with TRBJ2-7; D is unresolved. CDR1 and CDR2 from the germline V gene are SGHKS and YYEKEE (reference sequence). Trimming stripped 3 bases from V and 3 bases from J, with 4 bases between. This CDR3 contains 11 residues. DNA for the CDR3: TGTGCCAGCAGCTCCCTCTACGAGCAGTACTTC. This codes for CASSSLYEQYF.

The V and J genes are TRBV10-3 and TRBJ2-3; 8 bases line up with TRBD2. Germline-derived CDR1 and CDR2 are ENHRY and SYGVKD. The CDR3 has 13 amino acids. V lost 9 bases and J lost 1; bases outside the gene matches: 3. The CDR3 loop reads CAIKAGGTDTQYF. The DNA for the CDR3 is TGTGCCATTAAAGCGGGAGGCACAGATACGCAGTATTTT.

The V gene is TRBV2, the J gene TRBJ2-7, with a tentative D call TRBD2 (5 bases). This CDR3 contains 14 residues. V gave up 3 bases and J gave up 6 bases, with 15 bases separating them. Germline CDR1 SNHLY, CDR2 FYNNEI. Here the CDR3 DNA reads TGTGCCAGCAGTGATAGGACTCATACCTCCGAGCAGTACTTC. Its protein is CASSDRTHTSEQYF. The full variable domain, in which reference TRBV2 and TRBJ2-7 provide the parts outside the CDR3, is EPEVTQTPSHQVTQMGQEVILRCVPISNHLYFYWYRQILGQKVEFLVSFYNNEISEKSEIFDDQFSVERPDGSNFTLKIRSTKLEDSAMYFCASSDRTHTSEQYFGPGTRLTVT.

The chain joins TRBV5-5 to TRBJ2-7; perhaps TRBD1 as D (6 bases). The germline CDR1 and CDR2 sequences are SGHKS and YYEKEE (reference sequence). This CDR3 comprises 14 residues. Trimming removed 2 bases from V and 2 bases from J, with 11 bases in between. The CDR3 reads CASSFQGGTYEQYF. The CDR3 DNA is TGTGCCAGCAGCTTTCAAGGGGGAACCTACGAGCAGTACTTC. Filled out from reference TRBV5-5 and TRBJ2-7, the complete variable domain reads DAGVTQSPTHLIKTRGQQVTLRCSPISGHKSVSWYQQVLGQGPQFIFQYYEKEERGRGNFPDRFSARQFPNYSSELNVNALLLGDSALYLCASSFQGGTYEQYFGPGTRLTVT.

This chain connects TRBV28 to TRBJ1-6; D uncertain. V shed 7 bases and J shed 7 bases, with 11 bases lying between them. From germline, CDR1 is MDHEN and CDR2 SYDVKM. This CDR3 contains 13 residues. The CDR3 is CASNFRRNSPLHF. The CDR3 bases are TGTGCCAGCAATTTCAGGAGGAATTCACCCCTCCACTTT.

The J gene is TRBJ1-1, the V gene TRBV15, with D hard to call. V lost 3 bases and J 3 bases, leaving 5 bases between the germline ends. Germline-derived CDR1 and CDR2 are LNHNV and YYDKDF (reference sequence). The CDR3 sequence is 12 residues long. The CDR3 here is CATSRRDTEAFF. CDR3 bases: TGTGCCACCAGCAGGCGGGACACTGAAGCTTTCTTT.

This clone came up once. The chain joins TRBV7-9 to TRBJ1-2; 7 bases are a match to TRBD1. V lost 5 bases and J lost 8; bases outside the gene matches: 5. The CDR3 spans 12 residues. Germline loops: CDR1 SEHNR, CDR2 FQNEAQ (reference sequence). The CDR3 reads CASSADRKGYTF. The CDR3 coding sequence is TGTGCCAGCAGCGCGGACAGGAAGGGCTACACCTTC.

The J gene is TRBJ2-1, the V gene TRBV7-6, with D possibly matching TRBD2 (5 bases). The germline gives CDR1 SGHVS, CDR2 FNYEAQ. The CDR3 length is 16 residues. Between the trimmed V and J ends, which lost 5 bases and 0 bases, there was a span of 14 bases. The DNA of the CDR3 is TGTGCCAGCAGCCCTGTAGCGTGGAGCTCCTACAATGAGCAGTTCTTC. This sequence encodes CASSPVAWSSYNEQFF. Supplemented by reference TRBV7-6 and TRBJ2-1, the full variable domain reads GAGVSQSPRYKVTKRGQDVALRCDPISGHVSLYWYRQALGQGPEFLTYFNYEAQQDKSGLPNDRFSAERPEGSISTLTIQRTEQRDSAMYRCASSPVAWSSYNEQFFGPGTRLTVL.

J is TRBJ1-5 and V is TRBV20-1; D remains unclear. The CDR3 loop spans 11 amino acids. The germline gives CDR1 DFQATT, CDR2 SNEGSKA (reference sequence). V was cut by 3 bases and J by 5 bases, with 5 bases left in between. CDR3 sequence (DNA): TGCAGTGCTAGGGCAGATCAGCCCCAGCATTTT. It codes for CSARADQPQHF.

The chain employs TRBV30 and TRBJ2-7; 7 bases match TRBD2. Trimming cost V 0 bases and J 6 bases; bases outside gene matches: 11. The CDR3 has 15 residues. Germline CDR1 reads GTSNPN; CDR2 reads SVGIG (reference sequence). The CDR3 sequence: CAWSVQSWEGGEQYF. As DNA, the CDR3 is TGTGCCTGGAGTGTTCAGAGCTGGGAGGGAGGCGAGCAGTACTTC.

This clone was seen only once. This rearrangement joins TRBV30 to TRBJ2-1; the D is unclear. The CDR3 is 13 residues long. CDR1 is GTSNPN, CDR2 SVGIG, per germline (reference sequence). Trimming stripped 2 bases from V and 5 bases from J, with 10 bases between. In DNA form, the CDR3 reads TGTGCCTGGAGTTGGCAGCGAGACAATGAGCAGTTCTTC. This encodes CAWSWQRDNEQFF.